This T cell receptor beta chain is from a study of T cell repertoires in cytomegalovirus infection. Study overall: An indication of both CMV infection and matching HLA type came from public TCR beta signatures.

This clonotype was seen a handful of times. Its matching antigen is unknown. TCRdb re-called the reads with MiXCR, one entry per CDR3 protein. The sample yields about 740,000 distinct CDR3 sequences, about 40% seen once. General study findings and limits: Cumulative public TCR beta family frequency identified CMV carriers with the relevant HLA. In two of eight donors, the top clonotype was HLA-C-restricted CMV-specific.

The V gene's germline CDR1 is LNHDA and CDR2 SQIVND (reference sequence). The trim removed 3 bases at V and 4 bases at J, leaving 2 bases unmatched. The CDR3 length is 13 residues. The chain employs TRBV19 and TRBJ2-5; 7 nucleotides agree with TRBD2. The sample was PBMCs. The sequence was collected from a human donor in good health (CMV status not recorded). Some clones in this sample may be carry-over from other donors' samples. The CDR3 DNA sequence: TGTGCCAGTAGTATCGCGGGGGTAGAGACCCAGTACTTC. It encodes CASSIAGVETQYF.